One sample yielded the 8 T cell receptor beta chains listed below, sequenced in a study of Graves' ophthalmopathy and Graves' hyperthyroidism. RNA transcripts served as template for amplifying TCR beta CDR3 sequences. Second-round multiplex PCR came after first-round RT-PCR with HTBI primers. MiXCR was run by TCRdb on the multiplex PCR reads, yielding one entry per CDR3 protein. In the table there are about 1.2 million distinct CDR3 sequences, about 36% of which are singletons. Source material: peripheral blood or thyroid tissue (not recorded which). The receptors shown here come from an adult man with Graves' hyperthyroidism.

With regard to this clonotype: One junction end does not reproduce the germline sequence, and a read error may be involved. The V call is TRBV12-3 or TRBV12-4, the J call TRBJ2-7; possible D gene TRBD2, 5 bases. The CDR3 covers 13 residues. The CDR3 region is CASTEPGEREQHF. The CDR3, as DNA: TGTGCCAGCACCGAACCCGGGGAGAGAGAGCAGCACTTC.

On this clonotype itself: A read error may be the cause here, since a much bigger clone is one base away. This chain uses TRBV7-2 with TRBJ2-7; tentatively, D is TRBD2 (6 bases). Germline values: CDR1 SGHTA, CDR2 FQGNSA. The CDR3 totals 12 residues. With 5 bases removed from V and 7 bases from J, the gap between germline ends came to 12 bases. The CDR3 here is CASSHGGEEQYF. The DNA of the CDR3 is TGTGCCAGCAGCCATGGAGGGGAGGAGCAGTACTTC.

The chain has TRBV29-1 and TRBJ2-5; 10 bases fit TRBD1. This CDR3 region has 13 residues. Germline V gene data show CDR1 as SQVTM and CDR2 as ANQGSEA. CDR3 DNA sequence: TGCAGTCCGACGGACAGGGGGGCTAAAACCCAGTACTTC. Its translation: CSPTDRGAKTQYF.

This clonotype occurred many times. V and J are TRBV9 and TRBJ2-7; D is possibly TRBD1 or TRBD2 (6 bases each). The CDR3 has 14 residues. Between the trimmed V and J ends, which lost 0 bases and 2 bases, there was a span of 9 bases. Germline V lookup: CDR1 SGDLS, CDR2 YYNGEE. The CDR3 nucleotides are TGTGCCAGCAGCGTAGATGGGGGGCCCTACGAGCAGTACTTC. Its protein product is CASSVDGGPYEQYF.

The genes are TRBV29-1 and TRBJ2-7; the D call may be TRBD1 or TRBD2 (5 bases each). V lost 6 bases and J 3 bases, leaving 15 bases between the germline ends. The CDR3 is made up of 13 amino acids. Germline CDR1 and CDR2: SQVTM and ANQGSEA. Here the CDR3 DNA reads TGCAGCGTCGACCCGGGGCAGAGCTACGAGCAGTACTTC. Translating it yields CSVDPGQSYEQYF.

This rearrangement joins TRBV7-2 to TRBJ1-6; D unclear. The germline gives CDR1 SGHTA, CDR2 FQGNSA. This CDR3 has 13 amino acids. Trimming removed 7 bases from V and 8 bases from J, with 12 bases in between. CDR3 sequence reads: CASTIGRYSPLHF. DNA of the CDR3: TGTGCCAGCACCATAGGGAGGTATTCACCCCTCCACTTT.

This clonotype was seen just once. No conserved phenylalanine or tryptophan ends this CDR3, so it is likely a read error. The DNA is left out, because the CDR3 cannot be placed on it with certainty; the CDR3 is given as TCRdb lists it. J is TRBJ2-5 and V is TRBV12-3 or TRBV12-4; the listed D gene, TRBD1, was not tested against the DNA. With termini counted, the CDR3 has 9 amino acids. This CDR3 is CASSGPGTG.

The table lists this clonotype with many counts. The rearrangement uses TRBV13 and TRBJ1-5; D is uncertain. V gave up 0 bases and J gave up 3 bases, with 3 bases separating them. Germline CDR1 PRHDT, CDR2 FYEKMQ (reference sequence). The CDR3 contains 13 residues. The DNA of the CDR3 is TGTGCCAGCAGCTTAGGCATCAATCAGCCCCAGCATTTT. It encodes CASSLGINQPQHF.